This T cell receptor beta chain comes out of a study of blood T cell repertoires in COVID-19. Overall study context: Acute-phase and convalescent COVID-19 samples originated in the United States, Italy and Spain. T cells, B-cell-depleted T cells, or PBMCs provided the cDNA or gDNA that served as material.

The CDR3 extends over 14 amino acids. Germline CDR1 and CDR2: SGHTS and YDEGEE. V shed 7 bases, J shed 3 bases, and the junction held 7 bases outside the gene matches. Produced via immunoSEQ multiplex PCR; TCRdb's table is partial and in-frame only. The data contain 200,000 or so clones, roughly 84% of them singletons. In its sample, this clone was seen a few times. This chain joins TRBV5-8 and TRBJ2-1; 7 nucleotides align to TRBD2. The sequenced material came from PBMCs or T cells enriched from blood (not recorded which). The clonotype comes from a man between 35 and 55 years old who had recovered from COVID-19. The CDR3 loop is CASGGGTGYNEQFF. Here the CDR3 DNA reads TGTGCCAGCGGGGGGGGGACTGGCTACAATGAGCAGTTCTTC. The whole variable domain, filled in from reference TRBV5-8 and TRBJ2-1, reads EAGVTQSPTHLIKTRGQQATLRCSPISGHTSVYWYQQALGLGLQFLLWYDEGEERNRGNFPPRFSGRQFPNYSSELNVNALELEDSALYLCASGGGTGYNEQFFGPGTRLTVL.